The sequence of this T cell receptor beta chain was determined in a study of blood T cell repertoires in COVID-19. Produced via immunoSEQ multiplex PCR; TCRdb's table is partial and in-frame only. Altogether 270,000 or so clones are present, about 89% being singletons, with the ten largest covering approximately 2.5%. Germline assignment: CDR1 MDHEN and CDR2 SYDVKM. This CDR3 contains 14 residues. V was trimmed by 2 bases and J by 4 bases, leaving 9 bases between them. What was sequenced was PBMCs or T cells enriched from blood (not recorded which). This sequence joins TRBV28 and TRBJ2-1; D not resolved. This TCR was sampled from a woman between 18 and 30 years old who had recovered from COVID-19. The CDR3 DNA sequence: TGTGCCAGCAGTTTACGACATACGTACAATGAGCAGTTCTTC. Protein product: CASSLRHTYNEQFF.